The 19 T cell receptor beta chains below all came from one sample that was sequenced in a study of PD-1 blockade in classical Hodgkin lymphoma. Sequencing was performed with immunoSEQ multiplex PCR; in TCRdb, only in-frame clones are kept and a portion is missing. The sample includes some 22,000 clones, 60% to 75% of them seen just once. Time point given: cycle 4 day 1 (C4D1), after less than 7 weeks of nivolumab. All the patients suffered relapse after autologous stem cell transplantation, and brentuximab vedotin exposure differed. The material was peripheral blood mononuclear cells (PBMCs), obtained before the fourth cycle of nivolumab. The receptors were gathered from a human donor with classical Hodgkin lymphoma.

This clone was recorded only once. V is TRBV7-2 and J is TRBJ2-7; 9 nucleotides match TRBD2. This CDR3 has 15 residues. V lost 5 bases, J lost 2 bases, and 7 bases stayed unmatched. Germline CDR1 reads SGHTA; CDR2 reads FQGNSA. The DNA of the CDR3 is TGTGCCAGCAGCCTCGAGCGGGGGGCCCCCTACGAGCAGTACTTC. As protein: CASSLERGAPYEQYF.

J is TRBJ1-4 and V is TRBV21-1. TRBV21-1 corresponds to a pseudogene. This CDR3 has 14 residues. The CDR3 is CASSTGVSPEKLFF. For the CDR3, the DNA is TGTGCCAGCAGCACTGGGGTCAGTCCTGAAAAACTGTTTTTT.

The chain combines TRBV5-1 with TRBJ2-1; TRBD1 might be the D (6 bases). The germline V gene has CDR1 SGHRS and CDR2 YFSETQ. V was clipped by 0 bases and J by 8 bases, with 15 bases between them. This CDR3 comprises 15 residues. The CDR3 region has the DNA TGCGCCAGCAGCTTGGGGGACACCCCCTCTCATGAGCAGTTCTTC. Its protein is CASSLGDTPSHEQFF.

This clone was observed a handful of times. This chain links TRBV15 with TRBJ2-7, with unresolved D. The CDR3 loop spans 14 amino acids. The ends were cut back, 1 base at V and 3 bases at J, with 10 bases in the middle. Per the germline V gene, CDR1 is LNHNV and CDR2 is YYDKDF (reference sequence). This CDR3 is CATSRASENYEQYF. The DNA for the CDR3 is TGTGCCACCAGCAGAGCGTCGGAGAACTACGAGCAGTACTTC. The full variable domain, completed using reference TRBV15 and TRBJ2-7, is DAMVIQNPRYQVTQFGKPVTLSCSQTLNHNVMYWYQQKSSQAPKLLFHYYDKDFNNEADTPDNFQSRRPNTSFCFLDIRSPGLGDTAMYLCATSRASENYEQYFGPGTRLTVT.

The V gene is TRBV27, the J gene TRBJ1-3; the D gene is possibly TRBD1 (6 bases). Germline V lookup: CDR1 MNHEY, CDR2 SMNVEV (reference sequence). The CDR3 runs 17 residues. Trimming removed 6 bases from V and 0 bases from J, with 18 bases in between. CDR3 nucleotides: TGTGCCAGCAGCCCCGGCGGGGGCCCCTTCTCTGGAAACACCATATATTTT. Amino acid sequence: CASSPGGGPFSGNTIYF.

CDR3 protein: CASSRAGLGTYEQYF. For the CDR3, the DNA is TGTGCCAGTAGTAGAGCGGGACTAGGAACCTACGAGCAGTACTTC. The chain links TRBV19 to TRBJ2-7; the match to TRBD2 covers 8 bases. This CDR3 has 15 residues. Germline CDR1 is LNHDA and CDR2 is SQIVND (reference sequence). V trimming: 4 bases; J trimming: 2 bases; junction bases outside the gene matches: 7.

The sample holds one count of this clone. The chain uses TRBV2 and TRBJ1-4; D uncertain. The germline V gene encodes CDR1 SNHLY and CDR2 FYNNEI. The CDR3 spans 11 residues. V lost 1 base, J lost 10 bases, and 4 bases lay in between. The CDR3 is CASSEGGKLFF. CDR3 coding DNA: TGTGCCAGCAGTGAAGGGGGAAAACTGTTTTTT.

The chain carries TRBV4-2 and TRBJ2-2; 9 positions agree with TRBD2. Per germline, CDR1 LGHNA and CDR2 YNFKEQ. V lost 4 bases to trimming and J lost 6 bases; unmatched junction nucleotides: 18. This CDR3 spans 19 amino acids. In DNA, the CDR3 is TGTGCCAGCAGCCCCGGAGGGGTTATAGCGGGAGAGGATTCCGGGGAGCTGTTTTTT. Translated: CASSPGGVIAGEDSGELFF.

Only one count was recorded for this clone. The rearrangement links TRBV6-5 to TRBJ1-1; the D gene is possibly TRBD1 (5 bases). In germline, CDR1 is MNHEY, CDR2 SVGAGI. CDR3 length: 15 residues. Trimming took 3 bases from V and 5 from J, leaving 16 bases between them. CDR3 sequence reads: CASSYSGNQGTEAFF. The CDR3 region has the DNA TGTGCCAGCAGTTATAGTGGGAACCAGGGTACTGAAGCTTTCTTT.

The V and J genes are TRBV7-2 and TRBJ2-3; 12 bases line up with TRBD2. This CDR3 has 15 amino acids. J was trimmed by 4 bases and V by 5 bases; bases with no gene match: 4. Germline CDR1 is SGHTA and CDR2 is FQGNSA. This CDR3 is CASSPTSGSSDTQYF. The CDR3 DNA is TGTGCCAGCAGCCCGACTAGCGGGAGTTCAGATACGCAGTATTTT.

The chain carries TRBV5-1 and TRBJ2-1; D is unclear. This CDR3 has 14 residues. Trimming left V 2 bases short and J 4 bases short, with 10 bases between. Germline V gene sequence: CDR1 SGHRS, CDR2 YFSETQ. In DNA form, the CDR3 reads TGCGCCAGCAGCTTCTTGACGAATTACAATGAGCAGTTCTTC. Its protein product is CASSFLTNYNEQFF.

The chain employs TRBV10-1 and TRBJ2-3, with 12 nucleotides matching TRBD2. CDR1 is WNHNN and CDR2 is SYGVQD in the germline V gene (reference sequence). Trimming removed 6 bases from V and 0 bases from J; junction bases left unmatched: 4. This CDR3 is 16 amino acids long. CDR3 residues: CASRSGLAGSTDTQYF. CDR3 sequence (DNA): TGCGCCAGCAGGTCGGGACTAGCGGGTAGCACAGATACGCAGTATTTT.

The J gene is TRBJ2-2, the V gene TRBV5-4, with 11 bases matching TRBD2. The CDR3 is 16 amino acids. Trimming took 3 bases from V and 2 from J; bases not matched to a gene: 3. Germline-derived CDR1 and CDR2 are SGHNT and YYREEE (reference sequence). DNA of the CDR3: TGTGCCAGCAGCTCGACTAGCGGGACTAACACCGGGGAGCTGTTTTTT. Translated, it gives CASSSTSGTNTGELFF.

The rearrangement uses TRBV30 and TRBJ2-2; weak D call: TRBD2 (6 bases). This CDR3 spans 15 amino acids. The germline V gene has CDR1 GTSNPN and CDR2 SVGIG (reference sequence). Trimming shortened V by 4 bases and J by 5 bases, and 17 bases separated the two germline ends. The CDR3 DNA is TGTGCCTGGACCCGGCGGGAAAGACGAACCGGGGAGCTGTTTTTT. It is translated as CAWTRRERRTGELFF.

The rearrangement joins TRBV6-1 to TRBJ2-7; D uncertain. The CDR3 has 13 amino acids. CDR1 and CDR2 (germline): MNHNS, SASEGT. The V end was cut by 0 bases, the J end by 2 bases, with 5 bases between. Written as DNA, the CDR3 is TGTGCCAGCAGTGAAGCGGTGACCTACGAGCAGTACTTC. Translation: CASSEAVTYEQYF.

This clone showed up just a few times. This rearrangement joins TRBV4-1 to TRBJ2-7; D may be TRBD1 or TRBD2 (5 bases each). The germline V and J ends were trimmed by 5 bases and 6 bases, with 11 bases remaining between them. The CDR3 covers 12 residues. CDR1 and CDR2 (germline): MGHRA, YSYEKL. The CDR3 sequence is CASSMRGGEQYF. DNA of the CDR3: TGCGCCAGCAGCATGAGGGGCGGCGAGCAGTACTTC.

This clone was found a few times. The chain is built from TRBV9 and TRBJ2-7; 14 nucleotides align to TRBD2. V lost 0 bases, J lost 5 bases, and 4 bases stayed unmatched. The V gene's germline CDR1 is SGDLS and CDR2 YYNGEE. This CDR3 region has 16 residues. The CDR3 spells CASSVEGLAGADEQYF. CDR3 DNA: TGTGCCAGCAGCGTAGAGGGACTAGCGGGAGCGGACGAGCAGTACTTC.

V and J are TRBV25-1 and TRBJ2-1, with 8 bases aligning to TRBD1. The CDR3 extends over 16 amino acids. V trimming: 7 bases; J trimming: 4 bases; junction bases outside the gene matches: 12. Looked up from germline, CDR1 is MGHDK and CDR2 is SYGVNS. CDR3 sequence reads: CASTGRTGSGYNEQFF. For the CDR3, the DNA is TGTGCCAGCACCGGAAGGACAGGGTCGGGGTACAATGAGCAGTTCTTC.

The rearrangement joins TRBV27 to TRBJ2-1; TRBD2 aligns across 10 bases. From germline, CDR1 is MNHEY and CDR2 SMNVEV (reference sequence). This CDR3 is 14 amino acids long. The J segment lost 8 bases and the V segment lost 8 bases, leaving 9 bases of the junction unmatched. The CDR3 sequence: CASLRASGSDEQFF. CDR3 bases: TGTGCCAGCCTCCGGGCTAGCGGGAGCGATGAGCAGTTCTTC.